The 28 T cell receptor beta chains below come from one sample, sequenced in a study of T cell responses to AZD1222 COVID-19 vaccine. TCRdb keeps only in-frame clones here, not all; method: immunoSEQ multiplex PCR. The sample contains approximately 88,000 clones, less than 95% of which appear only once. The material was peripheral blood, obtained 28 days after the second AZD1222 dose. Receptors were obtained from an adult who received the AZD1222 COVID-19 vaccine.

This rearrangement joins TRBV4-1 to TRBJ2-7; D might be TRBD1 or TRBD2, each matching 6 bases. The CDR3 totals 14 residues. The germline CDR1 and CDR2 sequences are MGHRA and YSYEKL. V was shortened by 1 base and J by 4 bases, with 11 bases between the two germline ends. In DNA form, the CDR3 reads TGCGCCAGCAGCCAAGTGGGGGGCCGATACGAGCAGTACTTC. This translates into CASSQVGGRYEQYF.

This clone was seen a single time. The chain carries TRBV7-2 and TRBJ2-3; 7 positions agree with TRBD2. The V gene end was trimmed by 4 bases and the J gene end by 0 bases; junction bases not matched to a gene: 10. This CDR3 spans 17 amino acids. Looked up from germline, CDR1 is SGHTA and CDR2 is FQGNSA. In nucleotides, the CDR3 is TGTGCCAGCAGCTACACCCTGACTAGCTCTAGCACAGATACGCAGTATTTT. It encodes CASSYTLTSSSTDTQYF.

The J gene is TRBJ2-3, the V gene TRBV6-6, with 7 nucleotides matching TRBD1. The germline V gene encodes CDR1 MNHNY and CDR2 SVGAGI (reference sequence). The length of the CDR3 is 15 residues. V shed 6 bases and J 0 bases; nucleotides not matched to a gene: 6. The CDR3 DNA reads TGTGCCAGCAGGCCCGACAGGGTCAGCACAGATACGCAGTATTTT. Amino acids: CASRPDRVSTDTQYF.

V usage is TRBV9 and J usage is TRBJ1-4; D is unclear. This CDR3 has 15 amino acids. Germline CDR1 SGDLS, CDR2 YYNGEE. V dropped 2 bases and J dropped 3 bases, with 11 bases sitting between them. The CDR3 loop is CASSVRRDANEKLFF. The CDR3, as DNA: TGTGCCAGCAGCGTCAGGCGTGATGCTAATGAAAAACTGTTTTTT.

V usage is TRBV5-6 and J usage is TRBJ1-2; 11 positions agree with TRBD1. The CDR3 covers 15 residues. Germline V gene lookup returns CDR1 SGHDT and CDR2 YYEEEE. V was pared by 4 bases and J by 2 bases, with 4 bases of the junction left unmatched. In nucleotides, the CDR3 is TGTGCCAGCAGCCCGGGACAGGGGGTAAACTATGGCTACACCTTC. Residues: CASSPGQGVNYGYTF.

The gene calls are TRBV2 and TRBJ1-2; weak D call: TRBD1 (6 bases). The CDR3 loop spans 15 amino acids. Germline-derived CDR1 and CDR2 are SNHLY and FYNNEI. V lost 4 bases to trimming and J lost 5 bases, with 17 bases between them. The CDR3 DNA reads TGTGCCAGCAGTGTACAGGGCCAAGCGGTGTATGGCTACACCTTC. It is translated as CASSVQGQAVYGYTF.

This chain links TRBV5-4 with TRBJ1-4; D gene unclear. Germline CDR1 reads SGHNT; CDR2 reads YYREEE (reference sequence). The CDR3 loop spans 15 amino acids. The V and J ends lost 4 bases and 8 bases respectively, with 18 bases between them. The CDR3 coding sequence is TGTGCCAGCAGCCCACGTGGCTCAGGTCTAGAAAAACTGTTTTTT. Amino acid sequence: CASSPRGSGLEKLFF.

The J gene is TRBJ1-1, the V gene TRBV5-4, with 7 bases aligning to TRBD1. This CDR3 is built from 14 residues. The germline V gene encodes CDR1 SGHNT and CDR2 YYREEE (reference sequence). V lost 1 base to trimming and J lost 4 bases; unmatched junction nucleotides: 4. The CDR3 loop reads CASSLQGVSTEAFF. CDR3 sequence (DNA): TGTGCCAGCAGCTTGCAGGGGGTGAGCACTGAAGCTTTCTTT.

This chain links TRBV2 with TRBJ2-3; tentative D call: TRBD1 (6 bases). CDR1 is SNHLY and CDR2 is FYNNEI in the germline V gene. The CDR3 is 15 residues long. V lost 5 bases to trimming and J lost 4 bases, with 16 bases between them. The CDR3, as DNA: TGTGCCAGCAGTCTCTCACAGGGTCGGGCAGATACGCAGTATTTT. Residues: CASSLSQGRADTQYF.

This clone has just one count. This chain joins TRBV19 and TRBJ1-2; the match to TRBD1 covers 10 bases. This CDR3 contains 13 residues. The junction had 5 bases not matched to a gene; V was cut back by 7 bases and J by 6 bases. Germline-derived CDR1 and CDR2 are LNHDA and SQIVND (reference sequence). CDR3 bases: TGTGCCAGTACCGGGACAGGGGTGGATGGCTACACCTTC. Translated: CASTGTGVDGYTF.

As for this clone: This same CDR3 is encoded by further DNA sequences in the sample. This sequence joins TRBV19 and TRBJ1-5; D unresolved. The germline V and J ends were trimmed by 3 bases and 2 bases, with 8 bases remaining between them. The CDR3 sequence is 14 residues long. Germline V gene data show CDR1 as LNHDA and CDR2 as SQIVND (reference sequence). This chain's CDR3 is CASSINRGNQPQHF. In DNA, the CDR3 is TGTGCCAGTAGTATTAATCGGGGCAATCAGCCCCAGCATTTT.

In its sample, this clone was seen once. The gene calls are TRBV6-6 and TRBJ1-3; 7 bases are shared with TRBD1. The V gene's germline CDR1 is MNHNY and CDR2 SVGAGI (reference sequence). With V trimmed by 5 bases and J by 0 bases, 7 bases remained unmatched. This CDR3 has 16 residues. The CDR3 loop is CASSTPQGSSGNTIYF. CDR3 nucleotides: TGTGCCAGCAGTACGCCACAGGGGAGCTCTGGAAACACCATATATTTT.

V is TRBV15 and J is TRBJ2-5; possible D gene TRBD2, 5 bases. This CDR3 has 14 amino acids. Trimming shortened V by 3 bases and J by 2 bases, and 10 bases separated the two germline ends. Germline V lookup: CDR1 LNHNV, CDR2 YYDKDF (reference sequence). As DNA, the CDR3 is TGTGCCACCAGCAGGTCACTAGGACAAGAGACCCAGTACTTC. Translated: CATSRSLGQETQYF.

This chain's CDR3 is CASSDSAGNYGYTF. As DNA, the CDR3 is TGTGCCAGCAGTGACTCCGCAGGGAACTATGGCTACACCTTC. This rearrangement joins TRBV6-4 to TRBJ1-2; perhaps TRBD1 as D (5 bases). Germline assignment: CDR1 MRHNA and CDR2 SNTAGT. This CDR3 spans 14 amino acids. Trimming stripped 0 bases from V and 2 bases from J, with 7 bases between.

The V and J genes are TRBV6-2 or TRBV6-3 and TRBJ1-2, with 7 positions matching TRBD1. Germline V gene data show CDR1 as MNHEY and CDR2 as SVGEGT. The CDR3 totals 13 residues. The trim removed 6 bases at V and 5 bases at J, leaving 6 bases unmatched. The CDR3 DNA reads TGTGCCAGCAGCCGAGGGGGCGAGTATGGCTACACCTTC. Its translation is CASSRGGEYGYTF.

J is TRBJ2-3 and V is TRBV30, with D perhaps TRBD1 or TRBD2 (6 bases each). With 0 bases removed from V and 11 bases from J, the gap between germline ends came to 15 bases. CDR3 size: 13 residues. Germline V lookup: CDR1 GTSNPN, CDR2 SVGIG (reference sequence). CDR3 in amino acids: CAWSVQGVGLQYF. The CDR3 bases are TGTGCCTGGAGTGTACAGGGTGTGGGACTGCAGTATTTT.

The chain uses TRBV28 and TRBJ1-5, with 9 nucleotides matching TRBD1. The CDR3 loop spans 14 amino acids. Trimming at V came to 8 bases and at J to 2 bases, leaving 4 bases not matched to a gene. Per the germline V gene, CDR1 is MDHEN and CDR2 is SYDVKM. This chain's CDR3 is CASQTGGGNQPQHF. In DNA form, the CDR3 reads TGTGCCAGCCAGACAGGGGGGGGCAATCAGCCCCAGCATTTT.

This chain joins TRBV6-5 and TRBJ1-1; D call uncertain. Germline lookup yields CDR1 MNHEY and CDR2 SVGAGI. The V end was cut by 8 bases, the J end by 1 base, with 5 bases between. CDR3 length: 11 amino acids. CDR3 sequence: CASGSNTEAFF. The CDR3 nucleotides read TGTGCCAGCGGATCGAACACTGAAGCTTTCTTT.

V is TRBV29-1 and J is TRBJ1-1; TRBD1 matches 12 bases. The V gene's germline CDR1 is SQVTM and CDR2 ANQGSEA. J was trimmed by 6 bases and V by 6 bases; bases with no gene match: 2. This CDR3 contains 12 residues. The CDR3: CSVGQGAAEAFF. The CDR3 nucleotides are TGCAGCGTGGGACAGGGGGCCGCTGAAGCTTTCTTT. Using reference TRBV29-1 and TRBJ1-1 for the parts outside the CDR3, the full variable domain is SAVISQKPSRDICQRGTSLTIQCQVDSQVTMMFWYRQQPGQSLTLIATANQGSEATYESGFVIDKFPISRPNLTFSTLTVSNMSPEDSSIYLCSVGQGAAEAFFGQGTRLTVV.

The chain joins TRBV9 to TRBJ1-3; unclear D gene. Trimming shortened V by 2 bases and J by 6 bases, and 9 bases separated the two germline ends. Germline V gene lookup returns CDR1 SGDLS and CDR2 YYNGEE. The CDR3 runs 13 residues. Here the CDR3 DNA reads TGTGCCAGCAGCGTGAACGGAGAAAACACCATATATTTT. Translating gives CASSVNGENTIYF.

The chain couples TRBV5-1 to TRBJ2-3; TRBD1 matches at 8 bases. Germline V CDR1 and CDR2: SGHRS, YFSETQ. This CDR3 is built from 14 residues. The junction had 8 bases not matched to a gene; V was cut back by 7 bases and J by 4 bases. For the CDR3, the DNA is TGCGCCAGCTATGTGACAGGGGAGGCAGATACGCAGTATTTT. The encoded protein is CASYVTGEADTQYF.

The rearrangement joins TRBV7-2 to TRBJ2-2; 8 bases map to TRBD2. Germline assignment: CDR1 SGHTA and CDR2 FQGNSA. The J segment lost 4 bases and the V segment lost 2 bases, leaving 15 bases of the junction unmatched. The CDR3 runs 19 residues. The CDR3 spells CASSLFASGGGKSTGELFF. The CDR3 coding sequence is TGTGCCAGCAGCTTATTCGCGTCGGGCGGGGGGAAAAGCACCGGGGAGCTGTTTTTT.

V usage is TRBV18 and J usage is TRBJ2-2; no clear D gene. The CDR3 covers 18 residues. Germline CDR1 reads KGHSH; CDR2 reads LQKENI. Trimming removed 2 bases at V and 0 bases at J, with 16 bases between. CDR3 coding DNA: TGTGCCAGCTCACCAAAAAGGGATTTTACAGCGAACACCGGGGAGCTGTTTTTT. This codes for CASSPKRDFTANTGELFF.

V is TRBV10-1 and J is TRBJ2-7, with 9 nucleotides matching TRBD2. Germline CDR1 reads WNHNN; CDR2 reads SYGVQD (reference sequence). The CDR3 spans 14 residues. V trimming: 2 bases; J trimming: 6 bases; junction bases outside the gene matches: 5. Here the CDR3 DNA reads TGCGCCAGCAGTGAGATTAGCGGGGGATTCGAGCAGTACTTC. Translated, it gives CASSEISGGFEQYF.

V and J are TRBV6-6 and TRBJ1-1, with a possible D match to TRBD1 (6 bases). Germline V gene data show CDR1 as MNHNY and CDR2 as SVGAGI (reference sequence). V was cut by 6 bases and J by 0 bases, with 17 bases left in between. The CDR3 spans 16 residues. Written as DNA, the CDR3 is TGTGCCAGCAGGAGGACTAAACAGGGATTGAACACTGAAGCTTTCTTT. Protein sequence: CASRRTKQGLNTEAFF.

The chain uses TRBV28 and TRBJ1-2; D perhaps matches TRBD1 (6 bases). The CDR3 length is 13 residues. Trimming removed 6 bases from V and 6 bases from J, with 14 bases in between. Germline V gene data show CDR1 as MDHEN and CDR2 as SYDVKM. The chain's CDR3 is CASRSTGRDGYTF. CDR3 bases: TGTGCCAGCAGATCCACAGGGAGGGATGGCTACACCTTC.

The chain links TRBV5-4 to TRBJ1-1; 9 bases map to TRBD1. J lost 0 bases, V lost 4 bases, and 4 bases had no gene match. This CDR3 contains 15 residues. Germline CDR1 and CDR2: SGHNT and YYREEE (reference sequence). The CDR3 DNA is TGTGCCAGCAGCGGGACAGGGACTATGAACACTGAAGCTTTCTTT. This codes for CASSGTGTMNTEAFF.

The V call is TRBV5-4, the J call TRBJ2-1, with TRBD2 as a possible D gene (5 bases). Trimming took off 0 bases at V and 4 bases at J, with 8 bases between the two ends. Germline V gene sequence: CDR1 SGHNT, CDR2 YYREEE (reference sequence). This CDR3 is 14 amino acids long. The DNA of the CDR3 is TGTGCCAGCAGCTTGGGGGGAGATTACAATGAGCAGTTCTTC. Its protein is CASSLGGDYNEQFF. The variable domain in full, with the rest retrieved from reference TRBV5-4 and TRBJ2-1, is ETGVTQSPTHLIKTRGQQVTLRCSSQSGHNTVSWYQQALGQGPQFIFQYYREEENGRGNFPPRFSGLQFPNYSSELNVNALELDDSALYLCASSLGGDYNEQFFGPGTRLTVL.